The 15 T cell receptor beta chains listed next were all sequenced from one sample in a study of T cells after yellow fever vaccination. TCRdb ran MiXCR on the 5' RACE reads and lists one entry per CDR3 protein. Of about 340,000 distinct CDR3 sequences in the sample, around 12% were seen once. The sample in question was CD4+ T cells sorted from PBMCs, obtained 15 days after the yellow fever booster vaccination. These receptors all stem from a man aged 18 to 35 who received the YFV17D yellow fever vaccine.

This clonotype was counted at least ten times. CDR3 coding DNA: TGCGCCAGCAGCCCTCCCAGAGCTAGCGCCTCGAACACCGGGGAGCTGTTTTTT. It yields the protein CASSPPRASASNTGELFF. This chain uses TRBV4-3 with TRBJ2-2, with D possibly TRBD2 on 6 matching bases. The CDR3 covers 18 residues. The germline V gene encodes CDR1 LGHNA and CDR2 YSLEER. Trimming took 4 bases from V and 0 from J, leaving 18 bases between them.

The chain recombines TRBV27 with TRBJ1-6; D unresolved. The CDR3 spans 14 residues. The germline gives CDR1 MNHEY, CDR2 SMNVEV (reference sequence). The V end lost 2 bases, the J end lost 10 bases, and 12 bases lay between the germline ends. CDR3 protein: CASSLRVGVSPLHF. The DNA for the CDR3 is TGTGCCAGCAGTTTAAGGGTCGGGGTCTCACCCCTCCACTTT.

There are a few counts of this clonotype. For the CDR3, the DNA is TGCAGTGCTAGAGCTACAGGGGAGAACACAGATACGCAGTATTTT. Encoded protein: CSARATGENTDTQYF. The J gene is TRBJ2-3, the V gene TRBV20-1, with 7 bases matching TRBD1. Per germline, CDR1 DFQATT and CDR2 SNEGSKA (reference sequence). This CDR3 is built from 15 residues. V gave up 1 base and J gave up 2 bases; unmatched junction bases: 6.

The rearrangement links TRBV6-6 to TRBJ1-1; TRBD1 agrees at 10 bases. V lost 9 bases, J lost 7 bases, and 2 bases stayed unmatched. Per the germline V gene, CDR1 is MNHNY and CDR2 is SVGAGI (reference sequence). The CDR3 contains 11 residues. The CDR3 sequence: CASGDRGEAFF. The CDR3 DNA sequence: TGTGCCAGTGGGGACAGGGGTGAAGCTTTCTTT.

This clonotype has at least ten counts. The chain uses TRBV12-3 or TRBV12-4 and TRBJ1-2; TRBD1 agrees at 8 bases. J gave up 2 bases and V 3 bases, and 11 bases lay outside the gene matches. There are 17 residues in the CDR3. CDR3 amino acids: CASSFLLYRGKNYGYTF. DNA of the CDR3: TGTGCCAGCAGTTTCCTTCTCTACAGGGGGAAGAACTATGGCTACACCTTC.

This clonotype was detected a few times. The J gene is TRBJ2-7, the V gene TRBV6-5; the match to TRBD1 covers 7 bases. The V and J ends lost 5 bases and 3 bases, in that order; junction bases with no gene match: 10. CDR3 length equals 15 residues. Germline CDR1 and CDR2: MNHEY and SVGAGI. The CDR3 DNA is TGTGCCAGCAGTCTACAGGGGCCACCAAACTACGAGCAGTACTTC. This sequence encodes CASSLQGPPNYEQYF.

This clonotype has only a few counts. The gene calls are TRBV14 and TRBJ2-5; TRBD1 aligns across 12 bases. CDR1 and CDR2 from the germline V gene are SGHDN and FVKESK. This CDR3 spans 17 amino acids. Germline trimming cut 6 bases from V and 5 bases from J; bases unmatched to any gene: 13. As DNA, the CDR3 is TGTGCCAGCAGTCTCCATCCGGGACAGGGGGCGAGGGAGACCCAGTACTTC. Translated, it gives CASSLHPGQGARETQYF. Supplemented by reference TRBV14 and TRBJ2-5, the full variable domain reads EAGVTQFPSHSVIEKGQTVTLRCDPISGHDNLYWYRRVMGKEIKFLLHFVKESKQDESGMPNNRFLAERTGGTYSTLKVQPAELEDSGVYFCASSLHPGQGARETQYFGPGTRLLVL.

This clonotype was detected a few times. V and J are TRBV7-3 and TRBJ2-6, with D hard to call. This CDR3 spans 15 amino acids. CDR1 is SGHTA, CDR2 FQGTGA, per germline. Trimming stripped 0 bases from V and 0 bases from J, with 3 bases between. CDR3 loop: CASSLTFSGANVLTF. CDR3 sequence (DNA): TGTGCCAGCAGCTTAACTTTCTCTGGGGCCAACGTCCTGACTTTC. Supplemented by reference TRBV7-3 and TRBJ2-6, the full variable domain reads GAGVSQTPSNKVTEKGKYVELRCDPISGHTALYWYRQSLGQGPEFLIYFQGTGAADDSGLPNDRFFAVRPEGSVSTLKIQRTERGDSAVYLCASSLTFSGANVLTFGAGSRLTVL.

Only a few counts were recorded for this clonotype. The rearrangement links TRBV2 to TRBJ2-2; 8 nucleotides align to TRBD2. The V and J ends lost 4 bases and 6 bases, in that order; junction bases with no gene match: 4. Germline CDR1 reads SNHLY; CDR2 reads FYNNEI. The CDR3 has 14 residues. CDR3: CASSAAGEAGELFF. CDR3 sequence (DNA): TGTGCCAGCAGTGCAGCGGGGGAAGCCGGGGAGCTGTTTTTT.

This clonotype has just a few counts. This CDR3 is CAISATGTAVRSGELFF. DNA for the CDR3: TGTGCCATCAGTGCCACCGGGACTGCCGTCAGGTCCGGGGAGCTGTTTTTT. This chain connects TRBV10-3 to TRBJ2-2; possible D gene TRBD2, 6 bases. Germline values: CDR1 ENHRY, CDR2 SYGVKD. The CDR3 loop spans 17 amino acids. The ends were cut back, 4 bases at V and 6 bases at J, with 21 bases in the middle.

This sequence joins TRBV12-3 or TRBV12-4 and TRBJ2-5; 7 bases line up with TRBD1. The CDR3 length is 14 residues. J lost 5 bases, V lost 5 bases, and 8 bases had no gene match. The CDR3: CASSDQQGKETQYF. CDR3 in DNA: TGTGCCAGCAGTGACCAACAGGGGAAGGAGACCCAGTACTTC.

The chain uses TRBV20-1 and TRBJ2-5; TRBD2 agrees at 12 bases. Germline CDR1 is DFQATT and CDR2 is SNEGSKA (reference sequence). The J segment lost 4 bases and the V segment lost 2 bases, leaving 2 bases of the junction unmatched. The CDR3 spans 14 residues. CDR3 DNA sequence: TGCAGTGCTAGACTAGCGGGGGGGAGAGAGACCCAGTACTTC. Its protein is CSARLAGGRETQYF.

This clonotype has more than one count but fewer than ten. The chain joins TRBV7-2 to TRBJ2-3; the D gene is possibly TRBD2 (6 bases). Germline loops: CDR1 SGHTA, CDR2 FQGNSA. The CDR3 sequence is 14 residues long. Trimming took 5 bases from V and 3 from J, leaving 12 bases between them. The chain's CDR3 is CASSTRLETDTQYF. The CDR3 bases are TGTGCCAGCAGCACCCGACTAGAAACAGATACGCAGTATTTT.

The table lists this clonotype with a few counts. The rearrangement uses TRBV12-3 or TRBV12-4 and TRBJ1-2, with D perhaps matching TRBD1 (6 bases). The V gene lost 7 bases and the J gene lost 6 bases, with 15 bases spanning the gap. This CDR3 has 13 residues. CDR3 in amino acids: CASKGRGRDGYTF. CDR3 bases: TGTGCCAGCAAAGGCAGGGGAAGGGATGGCTACACCTTC.

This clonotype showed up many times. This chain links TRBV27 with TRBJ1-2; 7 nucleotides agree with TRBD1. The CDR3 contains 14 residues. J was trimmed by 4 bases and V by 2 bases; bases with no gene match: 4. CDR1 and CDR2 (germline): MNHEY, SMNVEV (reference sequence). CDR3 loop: CASSLKGASYGYTF. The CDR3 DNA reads TGTGCCAGCAGTTTAAAGGGGGCAAGCTATGGCTACACCTTC.